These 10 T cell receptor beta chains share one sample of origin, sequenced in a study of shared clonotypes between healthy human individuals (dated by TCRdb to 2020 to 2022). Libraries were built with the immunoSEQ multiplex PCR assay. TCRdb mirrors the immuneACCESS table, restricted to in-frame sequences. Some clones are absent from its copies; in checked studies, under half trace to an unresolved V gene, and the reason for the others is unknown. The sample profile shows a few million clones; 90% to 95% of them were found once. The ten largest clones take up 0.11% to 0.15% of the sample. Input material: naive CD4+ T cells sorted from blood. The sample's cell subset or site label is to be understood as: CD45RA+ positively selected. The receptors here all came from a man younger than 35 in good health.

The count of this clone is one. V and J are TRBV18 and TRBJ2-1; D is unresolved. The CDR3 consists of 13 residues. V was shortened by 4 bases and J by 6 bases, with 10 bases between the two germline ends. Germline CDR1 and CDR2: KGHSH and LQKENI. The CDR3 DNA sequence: TGTGCCAGCTCACAGGCAGTCAGCAATGAGCAGTTCTTC. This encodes CASSQAVSNEQFF.

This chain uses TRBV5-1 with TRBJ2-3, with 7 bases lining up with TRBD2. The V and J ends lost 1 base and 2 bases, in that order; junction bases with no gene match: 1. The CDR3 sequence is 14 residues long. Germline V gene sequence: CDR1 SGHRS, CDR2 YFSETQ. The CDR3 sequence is CASSLRDYTDTQYF. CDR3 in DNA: TGCGCCAGCAGCTTGAGGGACTACACAGATACGCAGTATTTT.

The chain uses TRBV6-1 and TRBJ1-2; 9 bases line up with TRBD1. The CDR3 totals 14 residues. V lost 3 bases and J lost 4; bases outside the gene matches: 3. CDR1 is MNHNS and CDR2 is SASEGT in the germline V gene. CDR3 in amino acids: CASSETGGAYGYTF. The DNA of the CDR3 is TGTGCCAGCAGTGAGACAGGGGGGGCCTATGGCTACACCTTC.

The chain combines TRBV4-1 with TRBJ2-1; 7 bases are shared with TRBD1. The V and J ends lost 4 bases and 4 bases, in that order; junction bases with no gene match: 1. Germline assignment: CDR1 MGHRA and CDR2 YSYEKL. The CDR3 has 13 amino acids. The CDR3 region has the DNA TGCGCCAGCAGCCGGACAGGTTACAATGAGCAGTTCTTC. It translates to CASSRTGYNEQFF.

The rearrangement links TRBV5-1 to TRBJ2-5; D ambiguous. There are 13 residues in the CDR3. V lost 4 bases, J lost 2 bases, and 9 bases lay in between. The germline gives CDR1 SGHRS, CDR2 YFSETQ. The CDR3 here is CASSPLLQETQYF. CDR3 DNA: TGCGCCAGCAGCCCCCTGCTACAAGAGACCCAGTACTTC. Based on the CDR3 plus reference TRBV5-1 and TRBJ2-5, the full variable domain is KAGVTQTPRYLIKTRGQQVTLSCSPISGHRSVSWYQQTPGQGLQFLFEYFSETQRNKGNFPGRFSGRQFSNSRSEMNVSTLELGDSALYLCASSPLLQETQYFGPGTRLLVL.

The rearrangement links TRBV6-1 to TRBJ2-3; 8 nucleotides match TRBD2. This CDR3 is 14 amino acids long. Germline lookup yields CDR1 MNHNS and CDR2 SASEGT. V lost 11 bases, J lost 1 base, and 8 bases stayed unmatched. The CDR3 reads CAGQEGLGTDTQYF. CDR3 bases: TGTGCCGGTCAAGAGGGACTAGGCACAGATACGCAGTATTTT.

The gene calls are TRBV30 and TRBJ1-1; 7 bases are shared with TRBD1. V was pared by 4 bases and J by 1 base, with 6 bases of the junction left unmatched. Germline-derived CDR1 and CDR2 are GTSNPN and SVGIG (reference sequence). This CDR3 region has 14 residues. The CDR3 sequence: CAWTRDRANTEAFF. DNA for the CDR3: TGTGCCTGGACTCGTGACAGGGCGAACACTGAAGCTTTCTTT.

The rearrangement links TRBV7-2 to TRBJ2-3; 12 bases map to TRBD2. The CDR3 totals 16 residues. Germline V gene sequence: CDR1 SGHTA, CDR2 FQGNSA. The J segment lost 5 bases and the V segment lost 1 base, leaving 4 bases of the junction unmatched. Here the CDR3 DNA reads TGTGCCAGCAGCTTAGGACTAGCGGGAGTTAAAGATACGCAGTATTTT. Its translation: CASSLGLAGVKDTQYF. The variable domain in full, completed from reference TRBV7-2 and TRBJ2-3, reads GAGVSQSPSNKVTEKGKDVELRCDPISGHTALYWYRQSLGQGLEFLIYFQGNSAPDKSGLPSDRFSAERTGGSVSTLTIQRTQQEDSAVYLCASSLGLAGVKDTQYFGPGTRLTVL.

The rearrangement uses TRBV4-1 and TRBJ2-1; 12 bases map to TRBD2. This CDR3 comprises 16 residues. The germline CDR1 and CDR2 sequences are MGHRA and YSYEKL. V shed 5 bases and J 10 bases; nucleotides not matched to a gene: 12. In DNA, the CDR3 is TGCGCCAGCAGCTCGGCAACTAGCGGGGGGCGCAGGGAGCAGTTCTTC. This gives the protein CASSSATSGGRREQFF.

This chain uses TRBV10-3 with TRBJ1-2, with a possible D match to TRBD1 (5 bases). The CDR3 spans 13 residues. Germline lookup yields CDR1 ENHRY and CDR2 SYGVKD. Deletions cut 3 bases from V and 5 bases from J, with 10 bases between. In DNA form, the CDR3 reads TGTGCCATCAGTGATGCAGGGTTTTATGGCTACACCTTC. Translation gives CAISDAGFYGYTF.